This T cell receptor (beta chain) was sequenced during a study of neurological immune-mediated disorders. V was shortened by 5 bases and J by 5 bases, with 6 bases between the two germline ends. CDR1 and CDR2 from the germline V gene are SEHNR and FQNEAQ (reference sequence). The CDR3 has 12 amino acids. Specified time point: longitudinal time-point 1 (baseline). MiXCR, run by TCRdb on the 5' RACE reads, gives a single entry per CDR3 protein. The table lists tens of thousands of distinct CDR3 sequences, about 3.2% of them singletons. This clonotype has a count of ten or more. The specimen was PBMCs. This chain links TRBV7-9 with TRBJ1-4; no reliable D call. The TCR originated in a woman aged 55-69 years with multiple sclerosis. Here the CDR3 reads CASSSRNEKLFF. The CDR3 DNA is TGTGCCAGCAGCAGCCGCAATGAAAAACTGTTTTTT.